The 3 T cell receptor beta chains below all came from one sample that was sequenced in a study of CD8+ T cells in alopecia areata. As the sequencing template, cDNA was produced by extracting RNA and reverse transcribing it. Sequencing used immunoSEQ multiplex PCR; TCRdb keeps in-frame clones, though not all of them. Among about 70,000 clones listed, more than 40% were seen once. Sequences were derived from CD8+ T cells sorted from blood, sampled at week 0. These receptors were collected from a human donor with alopecia areata.

This clone has at least ten counts. The chain has TRBV6-4 and TRBJ2-2; D is unclear. Trimming took 2 bases from V and 6 from J, leaving 10 bases between them. Germline CDR1 reads MRHNA; CDR2 reads SNTAGT. This CDR3 comprises 14 residues. The CDR3 loop is CASSDPGPSGELFF. The CDR3 region has the DNA TGTGCCAGCAGTGACCCGGGCCCTTCCGGGGAGCTGTTTTTT.

The CDR3 coding sequence is TGTGCCAGCAGCGGCGGGACTCTAGATACGCAGTATTTT. Translating it yields CASSGGTLDTQYF. This sequence joins TRBV9 and TRBJ2-3; tentatively, D is TRBD2 (6 bases). The CDR3 is made up of 13 amino acids. CDR1 and CDR2 (germline): SGDLS, YYNGEE. Trimming cost V 3 bases and J 5 bases, with 10 bases left between them. Looking up the rest from reference TRBV9 and TRBJ2-3 gives the full variable domain: DSGVTQTPKHLITATGQRVTLRCSPRSGDLSVYWYQQSLDQGLQFLIQYYNGEERAKGNILERFSAQQFPDLHSELNLSSLELGDSALYFCASSGGTLDTQYFGPGTRLTVL.

The chain has TRBV15 and TRBJ2-5; TRBD1 aligns across 8 bases. CDR3 length equals 16 residues. CDR1 is LNHNV and CDR2 is YYDKDF in the germline V gene (reference sequence). After removal of 4 bases from V and 5 bases from J, the junction contained 12 bases not matched to a gene. CDR3 DNA: TGTGCCACCAGCAACCAGATGACAGGGGTTGGGGAGACCCAGTACTTC. Residues: CATSNQMTGVGETQYF. Drawing the rest from reference TRBV15 and TRBJ2-5, the complete variable domain is DAMVIQNPRYQVTQFGKPVTLSCSQTLNHNVMYWYQQKSSQAPKLLFHYYDKDFNNEADTPDNFQSRRPNTSFCFLDIRSPGLGDTAMYLCATSNQMTGVGETQYFGPGTRLLVL.